This entry concerns a single T cell receptor beta chain. This sample stems from a study of blood T cell repertoires in COVID-19. Across the whole study: T cells, B-cell-depleted T cells, or PBMCs provided the cDNA or gDNA that served as material.

Germline V gives CDR1 LGHNA, CDR2 YNFKEQ. V lost 4 bases and J lost 6, with 9 bases in between. This CDR3 has 13 amino acids. Per the study methods: Nucleated cell number was recorded as an estimate derived from reference gene primer amplification. Profiling relied on immunoSEQ multiplex PCR, and the TCRdb table lists in-frame clones only, not all of them. V, J and clone size were drawn from that table, and D and trimming were deduced from the DNA. The sample holds 65,000 to 90,000 clones, about 93% seen once. This sequence was found in a human donor in a cohort sampled during active COVID-19. Sequencing input: peripheral blood. The J gene is TRBJ1-4, the V gene TRBV4-2; D ambiguous. CDR3 sequence reads: CASSPGSYEKLFF. For the CDR3, the DNA is TGTGCCAGCAGCCCCGGGTCATATGAAAAACTGTTTTTT.